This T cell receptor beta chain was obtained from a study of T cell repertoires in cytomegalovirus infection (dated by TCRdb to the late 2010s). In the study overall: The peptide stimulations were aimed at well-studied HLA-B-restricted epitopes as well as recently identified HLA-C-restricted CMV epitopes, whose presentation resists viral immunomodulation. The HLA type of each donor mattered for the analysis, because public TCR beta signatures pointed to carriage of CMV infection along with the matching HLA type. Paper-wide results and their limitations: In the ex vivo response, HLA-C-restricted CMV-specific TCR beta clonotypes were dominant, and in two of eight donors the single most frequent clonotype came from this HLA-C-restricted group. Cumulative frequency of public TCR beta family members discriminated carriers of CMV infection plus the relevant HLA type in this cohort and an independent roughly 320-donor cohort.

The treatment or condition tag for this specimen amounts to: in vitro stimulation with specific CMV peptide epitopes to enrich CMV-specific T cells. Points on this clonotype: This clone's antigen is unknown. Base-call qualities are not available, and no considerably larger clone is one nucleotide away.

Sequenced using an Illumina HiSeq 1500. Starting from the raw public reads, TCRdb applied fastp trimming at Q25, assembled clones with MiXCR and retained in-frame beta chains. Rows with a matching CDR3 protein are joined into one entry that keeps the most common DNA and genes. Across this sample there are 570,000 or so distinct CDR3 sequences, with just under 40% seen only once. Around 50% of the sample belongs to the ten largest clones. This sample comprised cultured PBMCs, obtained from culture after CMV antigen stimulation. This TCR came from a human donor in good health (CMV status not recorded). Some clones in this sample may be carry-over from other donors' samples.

The CDR3 reads as follows: CASSPGLAGGIGNEQFF. In nucleotide form, the sequence is TGTGCCAGCAGCCCGGGACTAGCGGGGGGTATTGGGAATGAGCAGTTCTTC. The chain joins TRBV4-2 to TRBJ2-1, and 15 junctional nucleotides match TRBD2. After removal of 4 bases from V and 7 bases from J, the junction retains 8 bases not matched to a gene. Based on the germline V gene, the CDR1 and CDR2 sequences are LGHNA and YNFKEQ. Including cysteine and phenylalanine, the CDR3 has 17 amino acids. Left in the record is the CDR3 DNA by itself, 51 bases read in frame from the first base.